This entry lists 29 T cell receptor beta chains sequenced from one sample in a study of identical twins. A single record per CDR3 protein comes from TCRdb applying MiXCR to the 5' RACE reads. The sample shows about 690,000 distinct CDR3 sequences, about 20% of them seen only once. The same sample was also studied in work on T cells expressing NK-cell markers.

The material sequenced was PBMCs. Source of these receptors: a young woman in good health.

The CDR3 coding sequence is TGCGCCAGCAGCCCGAGACAGGGAGTCGAGACCCAGTACTTC. This translates into CASSPRQGVETQYF. V gene TRBV5-1 combines with J gene TRBJ2-5; the match to TRBD1 covers 7 bases. CDR3 length: 14 residues. With V trimmed by 4 bases and J by 5 bases, 8 bases remained unmatched. Per germline, CDR1 SGHRS and CDR2 YFSETQ.

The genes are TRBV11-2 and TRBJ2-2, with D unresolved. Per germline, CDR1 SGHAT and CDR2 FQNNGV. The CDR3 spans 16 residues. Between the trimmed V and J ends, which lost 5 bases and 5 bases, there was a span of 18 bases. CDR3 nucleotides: TGTGCCAGCAGCCCCCACCTTGGGCCTGGAACCGGGGAGCTGTTTTTT. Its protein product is CASSPHLGPGTGELFF.

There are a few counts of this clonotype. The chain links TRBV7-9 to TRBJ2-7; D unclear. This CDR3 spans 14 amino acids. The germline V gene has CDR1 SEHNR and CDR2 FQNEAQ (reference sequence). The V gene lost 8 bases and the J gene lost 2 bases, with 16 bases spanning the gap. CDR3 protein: CASGTRSMPYEQYF. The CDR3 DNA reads TGTGCCAGCGGAACCCGATCCATGCCCTACGAGCAGTACTTC.

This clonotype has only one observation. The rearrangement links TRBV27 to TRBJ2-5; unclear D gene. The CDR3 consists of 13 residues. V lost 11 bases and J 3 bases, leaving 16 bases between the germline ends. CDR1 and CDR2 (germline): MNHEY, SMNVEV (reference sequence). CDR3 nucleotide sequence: TGTGCCCCCCCAGCCCAGCAGGAAGAGACCCAGTACTTC. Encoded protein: CAPPAQQEETQYF.

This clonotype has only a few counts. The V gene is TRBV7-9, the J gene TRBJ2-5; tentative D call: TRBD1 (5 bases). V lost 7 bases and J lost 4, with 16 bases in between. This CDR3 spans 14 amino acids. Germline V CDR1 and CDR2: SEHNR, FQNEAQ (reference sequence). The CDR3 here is CASKLQGTGETQYF. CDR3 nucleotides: TGTGCCAGCAAGCTCCAAGGAACAGGAGAGACCCAGTACTTC.

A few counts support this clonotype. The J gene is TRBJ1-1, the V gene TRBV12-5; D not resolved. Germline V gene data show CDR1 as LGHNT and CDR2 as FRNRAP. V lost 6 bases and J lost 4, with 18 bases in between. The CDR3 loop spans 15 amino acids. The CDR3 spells CASGGRVGHTTEAFF. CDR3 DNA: TGTGCTAGTGGAGGTCGCGTAGGGCATACCACTGAAGCTTTCTTT.

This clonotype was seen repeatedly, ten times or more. CDR3 in amino acids: CASSYSEGLLGGYTF. The CDR3, as DNA: TGTGCCAGCAGTTACTCAGAGGGCCTCCTGGGGGGCTACACCTTC. The chain couples TRBV6-5 to TRBJ1-2; no clear D gene. Germline CDR1 MNHEY, CDR2 SVGAGI. Trimming removed 0 bases at V and 8 bases at J, with 16 bases between. The length of the CDR3 is 15 residues.

DNA for the CDR3: TGCAGTGCTACCCCTTTAGGGGAGACCCAGTACTTC. Its translation is CSATPLGETQYF. V and J are TRBV20-1 and TRBJ2-5; D gene ambiguous. Germline V gene sequence: CDR1 DFQATT, CDR2 SNEGSKA (reference sequence). The V end was cut by 4 bases, the J end by 5 bases, with 11 bases between. CDR3 length: 12 residues.

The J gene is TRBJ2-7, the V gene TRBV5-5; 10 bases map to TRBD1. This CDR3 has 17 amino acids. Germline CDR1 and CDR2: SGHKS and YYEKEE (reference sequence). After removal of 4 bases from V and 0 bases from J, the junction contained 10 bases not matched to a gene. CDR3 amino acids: CASSPPGQGFRSYEQYF. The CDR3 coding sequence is TGTGCCAGCAGCCCACCGGGACAGGGGTTTCGCTCCTACGAGCAGTACTTC.

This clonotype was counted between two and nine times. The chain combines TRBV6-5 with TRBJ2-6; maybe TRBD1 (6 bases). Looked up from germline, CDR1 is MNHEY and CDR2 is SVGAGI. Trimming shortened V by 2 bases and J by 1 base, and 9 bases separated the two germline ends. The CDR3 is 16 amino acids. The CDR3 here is CASSYPTGSGANVLTF. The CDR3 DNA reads TGTGCCAGCAGTTACCCTACAGGGTCTGGGGCCAACGTCCTGACTTTC.

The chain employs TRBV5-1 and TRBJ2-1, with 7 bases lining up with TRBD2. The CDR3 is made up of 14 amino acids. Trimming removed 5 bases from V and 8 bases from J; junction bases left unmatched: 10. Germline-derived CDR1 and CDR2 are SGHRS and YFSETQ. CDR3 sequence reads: CASRWEGPMDEQFF. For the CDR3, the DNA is TGCGCCAGCAGGTGGGAGGGCCCCATGGATGAGCAGTTCTTC.

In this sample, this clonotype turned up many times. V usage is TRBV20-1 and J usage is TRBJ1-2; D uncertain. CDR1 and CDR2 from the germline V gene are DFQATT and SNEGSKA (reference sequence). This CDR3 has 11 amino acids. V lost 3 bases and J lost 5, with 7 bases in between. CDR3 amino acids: CSARDGYGYTF. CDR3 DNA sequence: TGCAGTGCTAGGGACGGTTATGGCTACACCTTC.

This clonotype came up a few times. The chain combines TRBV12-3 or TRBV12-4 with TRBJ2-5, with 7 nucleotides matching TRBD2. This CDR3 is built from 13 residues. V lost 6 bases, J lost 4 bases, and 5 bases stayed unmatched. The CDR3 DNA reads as TGTGCCAGCAGGGAGCCGGGGGGAGAGACCCAGTACTTC. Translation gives CASREPGGETQYF.

For the CDR3, the DNA is TGTGCCAGCGTACTTCCCGGGGTTGAGACCCAGTACTTC. Protein: CASVLPGVETQYF. The chain is built from TRBV6-2 or TRBV6-3 and TRBJ2-5; tentatively, D is TRBD2 (5 bases). The V and J ends lost 8 bases and 5 bases respectively, with 15 bases between them. Germline V CDR1 and CDR2: MNHEY, SVGEGT. This CDR3 contains 13 residues.

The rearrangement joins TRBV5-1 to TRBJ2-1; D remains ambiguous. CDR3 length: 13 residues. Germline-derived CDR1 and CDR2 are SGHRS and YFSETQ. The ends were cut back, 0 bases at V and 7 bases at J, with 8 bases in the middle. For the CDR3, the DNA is TGCGCCAGCAGCTTGGGTGTGAGGAATGAGCAGTTCTTC. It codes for CASSLGVRNEQFF.

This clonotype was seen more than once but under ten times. In DNA, the CDR3 is TGTGCCAGCAGCTCGGGAGAGACAGGGCTCTACGAGCAGTACTTC. Translation gives CASSSGETGLYEQYF. The chain carries TRBV5-6 and TRBJ2-7; tentatively, D is TRBD1 (7 bases). V shed 3 bases and J shed 3 bases, with 16 bases lying between them. CDR3 length: 15 amino acids. Germline V gene data show CDR1 as SGHDT and CDR2 as YYEEEE.

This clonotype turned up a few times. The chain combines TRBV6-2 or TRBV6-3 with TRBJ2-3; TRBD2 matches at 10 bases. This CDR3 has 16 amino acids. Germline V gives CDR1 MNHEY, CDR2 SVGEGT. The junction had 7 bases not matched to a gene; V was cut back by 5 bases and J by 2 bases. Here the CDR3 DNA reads TGTGCCAGCAGTCCTGGACTAGCGGAGGCCACAGATACGCAGTATTTT. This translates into CASSPGLAEATDTQYF.

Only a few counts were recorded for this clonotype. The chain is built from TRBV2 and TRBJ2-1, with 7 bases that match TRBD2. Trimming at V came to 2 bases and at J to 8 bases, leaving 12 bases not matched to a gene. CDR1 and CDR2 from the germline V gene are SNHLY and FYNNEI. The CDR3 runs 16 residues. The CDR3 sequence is CASSEIVTSWGYEQFF. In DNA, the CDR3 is TGTGCCAGCAGTGAAATCGTGACTAGCTGGGGCTATGAGCAGTTCTTC.

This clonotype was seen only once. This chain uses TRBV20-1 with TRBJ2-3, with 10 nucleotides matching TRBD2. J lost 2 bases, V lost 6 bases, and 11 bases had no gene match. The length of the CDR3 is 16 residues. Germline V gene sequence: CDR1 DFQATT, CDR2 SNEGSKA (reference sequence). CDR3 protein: CSAENLGTSDTDTQYF. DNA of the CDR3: TGCAGTGCGGAAAACCTCGGGACTAGCGACACAGATACGCAGTATTTT.

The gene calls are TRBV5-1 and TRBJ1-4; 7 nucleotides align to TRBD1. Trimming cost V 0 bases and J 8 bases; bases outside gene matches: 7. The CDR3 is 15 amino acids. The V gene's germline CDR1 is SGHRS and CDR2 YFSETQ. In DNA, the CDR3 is TGCGCCAGCAGCTTGGCCGGGACAGTATCCGAAAAACTGTTTTTT. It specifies CASSLAGTVSEKLFF.

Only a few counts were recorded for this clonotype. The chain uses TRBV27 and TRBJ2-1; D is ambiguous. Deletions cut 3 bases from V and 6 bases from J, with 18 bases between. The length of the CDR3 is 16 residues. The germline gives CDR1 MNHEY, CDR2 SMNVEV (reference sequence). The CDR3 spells CASSLSLGPVGNEQFF. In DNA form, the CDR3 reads TGTGCCAGCAGTTTGAGCCTAGGACCAGTTGGCAATGAGCAGTTCTTC.

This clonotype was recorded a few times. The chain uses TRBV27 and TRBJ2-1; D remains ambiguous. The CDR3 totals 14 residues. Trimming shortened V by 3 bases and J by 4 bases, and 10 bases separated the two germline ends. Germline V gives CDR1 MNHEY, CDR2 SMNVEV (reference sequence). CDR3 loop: CASSFLGNYNEQFF. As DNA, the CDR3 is TGTGCCAGCAGTTTTTTGGGGAATTACAATGAGCAGTTCTTC.

CDR3 sequence reads: CASRTQASYNSPLHF. The DNA of the CDR3 is TGTGCCAGCAGAACACAGGCCTCCTATAATTCACCCCTCCACTTT. V usage is TRBV5-6 and J usage is TRBJ1-6, with a weak D call TRBD1 (5 bases). Trimming cost V 5 bases and J 0 bases, with 9 bases left between them. The germline V gene encodes CDR1 SGHDT and CDR2 YYEEEE. This CDR3 is built from 15 residues.

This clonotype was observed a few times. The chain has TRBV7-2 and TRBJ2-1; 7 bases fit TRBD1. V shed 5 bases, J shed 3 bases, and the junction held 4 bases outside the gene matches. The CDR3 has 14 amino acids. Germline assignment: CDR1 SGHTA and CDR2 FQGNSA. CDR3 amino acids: CASSQDRDYNEQFF. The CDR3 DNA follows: TGTGCCAGCAGCCAAGACAGGGACTACAATGAGCAGTTCTTC.

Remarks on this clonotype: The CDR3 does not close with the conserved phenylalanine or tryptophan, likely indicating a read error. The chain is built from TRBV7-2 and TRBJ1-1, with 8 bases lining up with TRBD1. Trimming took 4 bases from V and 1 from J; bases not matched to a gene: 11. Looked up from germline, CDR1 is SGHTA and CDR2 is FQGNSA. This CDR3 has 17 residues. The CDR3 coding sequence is TGTGCCAGCAGCTCCACCCCTCCAGGGACAGGGAACACTGAAGCTTTCTGT. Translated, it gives CASSSTPPGTGNTEAFC.

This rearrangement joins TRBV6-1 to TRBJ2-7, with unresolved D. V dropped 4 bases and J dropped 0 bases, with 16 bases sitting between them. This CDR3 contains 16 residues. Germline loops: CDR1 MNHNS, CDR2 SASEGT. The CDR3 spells CASSGVLGVLSYEQYF. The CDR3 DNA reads TGTGCCAGCAGTGGGGTGCTTGGCGTGCTCTCCTACGAGCAGTACTTC.

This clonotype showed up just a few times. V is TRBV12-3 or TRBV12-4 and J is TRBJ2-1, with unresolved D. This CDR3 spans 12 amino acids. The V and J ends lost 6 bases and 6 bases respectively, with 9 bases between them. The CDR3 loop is CASRSPTNEQFF. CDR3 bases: TGTGCCAGCAGGTCGCCCACCAATGAGCAGTTCTTC.

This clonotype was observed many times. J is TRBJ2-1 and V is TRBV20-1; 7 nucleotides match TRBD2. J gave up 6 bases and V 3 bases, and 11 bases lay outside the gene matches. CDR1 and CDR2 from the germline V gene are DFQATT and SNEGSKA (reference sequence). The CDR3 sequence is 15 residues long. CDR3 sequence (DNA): TGCAGTGCTAGTATCGAGCCGGGGGGACGCAATGAGCAGTTCTTC. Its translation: CSASIEPGGRNEQFF.

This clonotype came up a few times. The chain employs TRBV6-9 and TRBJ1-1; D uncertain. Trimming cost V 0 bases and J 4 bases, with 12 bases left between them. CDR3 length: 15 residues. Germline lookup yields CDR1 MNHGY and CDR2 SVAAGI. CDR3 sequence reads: CASSYSDGVGTEAFF. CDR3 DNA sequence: TGTGCCAGCAGTTATTCGGATGGGGTTGGCACTGAAGCTTTCTTT.